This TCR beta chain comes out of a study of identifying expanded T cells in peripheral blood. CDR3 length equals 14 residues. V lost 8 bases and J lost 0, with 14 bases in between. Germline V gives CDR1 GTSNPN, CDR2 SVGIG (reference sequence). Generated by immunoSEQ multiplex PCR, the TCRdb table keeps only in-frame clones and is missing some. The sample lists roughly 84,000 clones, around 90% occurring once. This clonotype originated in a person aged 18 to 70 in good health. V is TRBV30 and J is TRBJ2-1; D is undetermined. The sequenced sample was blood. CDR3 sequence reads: CALLAPGSYNEQFF. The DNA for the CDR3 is TGTGCCCTCTTGGCGCCAGGCTCCTACAATGAGCAGTTCTTC.